A selection of T cell receptor beta chains follows, all from one sample in a study of a mutant IDH1 vaccine in newly diagnosed glioma. Here immunoSEQ multiplex PCR was the method, and the copy in TCRdb shows in-frame clones only, minus some. The data hold 50,000 to 65,000 clones, with roughly four fifths observed a single time. No antigen is known for these receptors. This specimen consisted of PBMCs, obtained from a glioma patient whose treatment included an IDH1 peptide vaccine. The receptors derive from a woman aged 50 to 65 with glioma. Both conserved end residues are part of each CDR3. Size is stated for part of the rows, as once, few or many counts, or as a class when the clone is expanded.

size	J	V	CDR3
-	TRBJ1-6	TRBV25-1	CASSERTGLNSPLHF
-	TRBJ1-6	TRBV2	CASNGRQTYNSPLHF
-	TRBJ1-2	TRBV5-4	CASSQDSNYGYTF
few	TRBJ1-2	TRBV7-2	CASSLDLSTVGYTF
once	TRBJ1-1	TRBV5-1	CASSPGALNTEAFF
-	TRBJ2-7	TRBV30	CAWSGPRRSGASYEQYF
once	TRBJ2-3	TRBV14	CASSQDDGPRQYF
-	TRBJ2-2	TRBV6-6	CASSFDSNTGELFF
-	TRBJ1-1	TRBV5-1	CASRWGDRRDTEAFF
few	TRBJ1-1	TRBV5-5	CASSRGQGSLNTEAFF
-	TRBJ1-5	TRBV19	CASSIRDNSNQPQHF
-	TRBJ1-6	TRBV6-1	CASSGPRSSYNSPLHF
-	TRBJ2-2	TRBV5-1	CASSPGQLNTGELFF
-	TRBJ1-1	TRBV15	CATSRDTGSGTNTEAFF
-	TRBJ1-2	TRBV4-3	CASSQGLLYADTF
-	TRBJ1-2	TRBV19	CASRPPQRSPTSYGYTF
-	TRBJ1-4	TRBV6-1	CASSEVQDEKLFF
-	TRBJ1-1	TRBV5-6	CASSFGTGVLSENTEAFF
-	TRBJ2-1	TRBV30	CAWAWGGEQFF
-	TRBJ1-3	TRBV4-1	CASSQGNSGNTIYF
-	TRBJ1-2	TRBV15	CATSRDRYGYTF
-	TRBJ1-2	TRBV5-1	CASSLPGTGRGGYTF
-	TRBJ2-7	TRBV18	CASSPRDRVSYEQYF
-	TRBJ1-1	TRBV19	CASSGPPEAFF
-	TRBJ2-3	TRBV6-5	CASSYLVSTDTQYF
-	TRBJ1-2	TRBV7-6	CASSLNEGDYTF
few	TRBJ1-1	TRBV6-5	CASTPPGQGRTEAFF
-	TRBJ2-7	TRBV6-5	CASSYSRQGLSYEQYF
-	TRBJ1-1	TRBV5-8	CASSLQQAQAFF
-	TRBJ2-7	TRBV5-1	CASSFQGINEQYF
once	TRBJ2-2	TRBV6-4	CASSPNTGELFF
once	TRBJ1-2	TRBV6-1	CASSLTGDYGYTF
-	TRBJ1-5	TRBV6-5	CASRHRVNQPQHF
-	TRBJ1-1	TRBV5-1	CASSLAVDTEAFF
-	TRBJ1-1	TRBV7-2	CASNIPTMNTEAFF
-	TRBJ2-5	TRBV7-2	CASSLLGREGETQYF
-	TRBJ2-3	TRBV7-2	CASSRDRAGATDTQYF
-	TRBJ2-5	TRBV9	CASSVGVGQGETQYF
-	TRBJ1-5	TRBV7-2	CASSPQDRERIFNQPQHF
-	TRBJ2-7	TRBV10-3	CAISRGLPIAYEQYF
-	TRBJ1-1	TRBV21-1	CASRPIGENTEAFF
-	TRBJ1-5	TRBV19	CASTSGQYGNQPQHF
-	TRBJ1-2	TRBV11-3	CASSPQDHYGYTF
-	TRBJ1-4	TRBV7-9	CASSWTGAGEKLFF
few	TRBJ1-2	TRBV7-9	CASSPVGPRRGYTF
few	TRBJ1-6	TRBV9	CASSVADSPLHF
-	TRBJ2-1	TRBV19	CASSDLGGNEQFF
-	TRBJ1-5	TRBV27	CASRGEGVYSNQPQHF